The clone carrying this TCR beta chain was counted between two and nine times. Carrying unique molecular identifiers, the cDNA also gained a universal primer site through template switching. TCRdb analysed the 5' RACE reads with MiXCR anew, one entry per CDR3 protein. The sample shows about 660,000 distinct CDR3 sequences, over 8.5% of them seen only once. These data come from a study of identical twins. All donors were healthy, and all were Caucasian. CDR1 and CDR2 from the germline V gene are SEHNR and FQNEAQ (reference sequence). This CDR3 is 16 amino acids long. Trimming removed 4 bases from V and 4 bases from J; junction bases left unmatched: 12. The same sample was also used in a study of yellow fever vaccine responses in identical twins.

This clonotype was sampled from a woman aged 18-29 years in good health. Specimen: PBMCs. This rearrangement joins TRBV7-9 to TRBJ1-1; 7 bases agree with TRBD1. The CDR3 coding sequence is TGTGCCAGCAGCTCAACGAAAGGGACAGCCGGCACTGAAGCTTTCTTT. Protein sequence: CASSSTKGTAGTEAFF.